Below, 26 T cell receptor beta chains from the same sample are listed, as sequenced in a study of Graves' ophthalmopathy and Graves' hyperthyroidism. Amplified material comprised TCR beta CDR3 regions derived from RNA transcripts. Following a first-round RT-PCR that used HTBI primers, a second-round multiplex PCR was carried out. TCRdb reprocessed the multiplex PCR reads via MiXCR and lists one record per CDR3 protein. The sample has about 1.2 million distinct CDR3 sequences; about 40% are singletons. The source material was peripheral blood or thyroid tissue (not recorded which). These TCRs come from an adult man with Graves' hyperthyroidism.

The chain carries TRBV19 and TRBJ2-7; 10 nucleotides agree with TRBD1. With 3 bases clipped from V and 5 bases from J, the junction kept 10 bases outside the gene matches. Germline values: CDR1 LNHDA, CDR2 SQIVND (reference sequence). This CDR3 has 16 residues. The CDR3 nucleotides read TGTGCCAGTAGTATTCCAACCGGGACAGGGGCCAACGAGCAGTACTTC. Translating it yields CASSIPTGTGANEQYF.

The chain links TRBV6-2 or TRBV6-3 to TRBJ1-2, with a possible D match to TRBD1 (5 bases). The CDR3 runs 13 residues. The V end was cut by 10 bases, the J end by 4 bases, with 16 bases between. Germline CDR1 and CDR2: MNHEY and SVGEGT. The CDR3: CAINWDRSYGYTF. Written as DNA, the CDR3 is TGTGCCATCAATTGGGACCGATCCTATGGCTACACCTTC.

CDR3 nucleotides: TGTGCCAGCAGTTTATCAGGGATCAATCAGCCCCAGCATTTT. This sequence encodes CASSLSGINQPQHF. V gene TRBV19 combines with J gene TRBJ1-5; TRBD1 is a possible D gene (5 bases). Trimming took 9 bases from V and 3 from J, leaving 15 bases between them. Germline-derived CDR1 and CDR2 are LNHDA and SQIVND (reference sequence). This CDR3 has 14 residues.

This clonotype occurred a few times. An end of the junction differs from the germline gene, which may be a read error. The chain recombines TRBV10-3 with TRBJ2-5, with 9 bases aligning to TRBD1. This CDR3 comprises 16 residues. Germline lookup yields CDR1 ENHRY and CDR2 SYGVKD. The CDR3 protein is CASSEPGQGPRETQYF. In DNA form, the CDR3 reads TGTGCCAGCAGTGAGCCGGGACAGGGCCCTCGGGAGACCCAGTACTTC.

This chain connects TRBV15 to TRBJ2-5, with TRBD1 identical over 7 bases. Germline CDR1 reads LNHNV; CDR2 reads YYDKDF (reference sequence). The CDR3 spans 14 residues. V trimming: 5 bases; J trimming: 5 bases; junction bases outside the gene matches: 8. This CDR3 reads CATSDTGAMETQYF. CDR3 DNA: TGTGCCACCAGCGATACAGGGGCTATGGAGACCCAGTACTTC.

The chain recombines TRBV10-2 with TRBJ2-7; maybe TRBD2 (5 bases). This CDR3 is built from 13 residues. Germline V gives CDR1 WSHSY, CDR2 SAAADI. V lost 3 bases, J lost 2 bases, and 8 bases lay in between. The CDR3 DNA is TGCGCCAGCAGTGACCTCGGGACCTACGAGCAGTACTTC. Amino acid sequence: CASSDLGTYEQYF.

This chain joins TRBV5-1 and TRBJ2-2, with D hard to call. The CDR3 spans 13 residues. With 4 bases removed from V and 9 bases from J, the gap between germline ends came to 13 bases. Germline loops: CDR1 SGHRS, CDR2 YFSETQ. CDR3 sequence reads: CASSLPVSRELFF. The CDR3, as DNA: TGCGCCAGCAGCCTTCCGGTTTCCCGGGAGCTGTTTTTT.

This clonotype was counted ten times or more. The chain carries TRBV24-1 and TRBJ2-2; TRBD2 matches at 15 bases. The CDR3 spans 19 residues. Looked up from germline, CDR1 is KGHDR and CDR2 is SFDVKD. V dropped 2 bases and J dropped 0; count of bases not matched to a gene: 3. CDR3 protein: CATSDSGLAGGPNTGELFF. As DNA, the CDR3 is TGTGCCACCAGTGATTCCGGACTAGCGGGAGGGCCGAACACCGGGGAGCTGTTTTTT.

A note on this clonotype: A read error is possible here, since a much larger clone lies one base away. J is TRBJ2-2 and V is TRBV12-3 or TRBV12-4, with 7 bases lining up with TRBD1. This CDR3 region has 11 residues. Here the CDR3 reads CVSTGAGELFF. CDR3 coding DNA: TGTGTCAGCACAGGGGCCGGGGAGCTGTTTTTT.

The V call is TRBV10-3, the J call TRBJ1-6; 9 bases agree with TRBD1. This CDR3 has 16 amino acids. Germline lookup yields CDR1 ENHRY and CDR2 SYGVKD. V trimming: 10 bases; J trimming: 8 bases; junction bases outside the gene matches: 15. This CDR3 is CATSPGQGDGDSPLHF. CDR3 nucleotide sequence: TGTGCCACCAGCCCGGGACAGGGTGACGGCGATTCACCCCTCCACTTT.

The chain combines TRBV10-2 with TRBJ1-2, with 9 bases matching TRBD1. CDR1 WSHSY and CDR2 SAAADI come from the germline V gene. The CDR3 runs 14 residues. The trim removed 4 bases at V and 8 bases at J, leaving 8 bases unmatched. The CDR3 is CASSGRDRELGYTF. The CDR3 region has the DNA TGCGCCAGCAGTGGACGGGACAGGGAACTGGGCTACACCTTC.

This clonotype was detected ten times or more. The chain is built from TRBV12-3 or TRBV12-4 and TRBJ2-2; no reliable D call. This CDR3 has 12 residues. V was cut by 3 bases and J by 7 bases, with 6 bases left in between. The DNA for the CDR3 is TGTGCCAGCAGTTTCGTCGTCGGGGAGCTGTTTTTT. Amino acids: CASSFVVGELFF.

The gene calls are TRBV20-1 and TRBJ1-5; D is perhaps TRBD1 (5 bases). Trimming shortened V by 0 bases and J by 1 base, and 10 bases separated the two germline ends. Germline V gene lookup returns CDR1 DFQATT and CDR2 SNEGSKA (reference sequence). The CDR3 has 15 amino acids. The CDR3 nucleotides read TGCAGTGCTAGAGATCGTACAGGAAGCAATCAGCCCCAGCATTTT. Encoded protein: CSARDRTGSNQPQHF.

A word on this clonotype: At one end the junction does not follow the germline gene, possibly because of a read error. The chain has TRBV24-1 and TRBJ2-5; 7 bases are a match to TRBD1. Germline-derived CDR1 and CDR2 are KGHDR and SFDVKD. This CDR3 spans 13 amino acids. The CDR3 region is CATRETGQGTQYF. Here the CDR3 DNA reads TGTGCCACCCGCGAGACAGGGCAAGGGACCCAGTACTTC.

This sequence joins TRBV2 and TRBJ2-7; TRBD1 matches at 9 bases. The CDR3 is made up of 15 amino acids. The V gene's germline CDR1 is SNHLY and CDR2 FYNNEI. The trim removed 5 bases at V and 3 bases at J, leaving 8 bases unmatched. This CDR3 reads CASSYPRDRVYEQYF. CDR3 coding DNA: TGTGCCAGCAGTTACCCCCGGGACAGGGTCTACGAGCAGTACTTC.

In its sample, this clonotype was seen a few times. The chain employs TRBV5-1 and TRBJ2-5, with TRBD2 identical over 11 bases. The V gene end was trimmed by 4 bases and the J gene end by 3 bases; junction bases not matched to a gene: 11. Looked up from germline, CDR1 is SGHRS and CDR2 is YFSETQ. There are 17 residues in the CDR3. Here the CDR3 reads CASSQGPQLAGEETQYF. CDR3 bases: TGCGCCAGCAGCCAAGGCCCCCAACTAGCGGGAGAAGAGACCCAGTACTTC.

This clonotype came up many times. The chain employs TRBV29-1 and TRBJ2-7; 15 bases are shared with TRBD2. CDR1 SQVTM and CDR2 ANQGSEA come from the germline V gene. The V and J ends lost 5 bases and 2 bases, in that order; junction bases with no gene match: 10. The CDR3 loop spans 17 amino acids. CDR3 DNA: TGCAGCGTTTACCACCCAGGACTAGCGGGGGGGACCTACGAGCAGTACTTC. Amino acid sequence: CSVYHPGLAGGTYEQYF.

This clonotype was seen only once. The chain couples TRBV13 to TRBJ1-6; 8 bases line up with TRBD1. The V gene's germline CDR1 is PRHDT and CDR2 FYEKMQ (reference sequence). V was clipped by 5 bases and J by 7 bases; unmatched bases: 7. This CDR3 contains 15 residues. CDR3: CASSLRTGWNSPLHF. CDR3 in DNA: TGTGCCAGCAGCCTCAGGACAGGGTGGAATTCACCCCTCCACTTT.

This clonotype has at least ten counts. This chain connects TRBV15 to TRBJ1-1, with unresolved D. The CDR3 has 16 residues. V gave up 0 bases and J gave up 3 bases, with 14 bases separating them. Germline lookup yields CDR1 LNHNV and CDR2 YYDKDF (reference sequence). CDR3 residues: CATSRDRADPDTEAFF. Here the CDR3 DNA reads TGTGCCACCAGCAGAGATCGGGCGGACCCGGACACTGAAGCTTTCTTT. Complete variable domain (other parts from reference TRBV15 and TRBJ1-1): DAMVIQNPRYQVTQFGKPVTLSCSQTLNHNVMYWYQQKSSQAPKLLFHYYDKDFNNEADTPDNFQSRRPNTSFCFLDIRSPGLGDTAMYLCATSRDRADPDTEAFFGQGTRLTVV.

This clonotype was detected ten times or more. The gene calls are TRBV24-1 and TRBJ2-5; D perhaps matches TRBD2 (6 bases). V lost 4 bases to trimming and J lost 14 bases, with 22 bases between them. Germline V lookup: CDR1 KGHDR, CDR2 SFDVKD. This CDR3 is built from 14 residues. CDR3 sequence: CATSETLLPGVTYF. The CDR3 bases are TGTGCCACCAGTGAGACCCTACTACCGGGAGTAACTTACTTC.

In DNA form, the CDR3 reads TGTGCCACCAGTGATTGGGGGAACGATGAGCAGTTCTTC. It is translated as CATSDWGNDEQFF. The V gene is TRBV24-1, the J gene TRBJ2-1; perhaps D is TRBD1 or TRBD2 (5 bases each). This CDR3 contains 13 residues. Trimming cost V 2 bases and J 8 bases, with 9 bases left between them. Looked up from germline, CDR1 is KGHDR and CDR2 is SFDVKD.

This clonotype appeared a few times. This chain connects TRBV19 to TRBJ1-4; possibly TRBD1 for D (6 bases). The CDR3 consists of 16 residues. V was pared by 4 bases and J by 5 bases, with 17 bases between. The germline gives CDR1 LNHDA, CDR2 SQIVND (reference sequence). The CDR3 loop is CASSKFSGQPNEKLFF. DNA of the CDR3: TGTGCCAGTAGTAAGTTCTCCGGACAGCCGAATGAAAAACTGTTTTTT.

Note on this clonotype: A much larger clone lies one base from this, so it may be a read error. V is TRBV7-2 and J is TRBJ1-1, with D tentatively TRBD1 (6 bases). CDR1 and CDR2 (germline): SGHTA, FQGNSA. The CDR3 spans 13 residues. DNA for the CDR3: TGTGCCAACAGCTTAGGCGGGGGCATTGAAGCTTTCTTT. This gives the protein CANSLGGGIEAFF.

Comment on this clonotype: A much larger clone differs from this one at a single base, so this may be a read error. CDR3 protein: CASSDLIGAFF. The CDR3 nucleotides read TGTGCCAGCAGTGACCTAATCGGAGCTTTCTTT. J is TRBJ1-1 and V is TRBV6-2 or TRBV6-3; no reliable D call. Trimming left V 5 bases short and J 10 bases short, with 11 bases between. In germline, CDR1 is MNHEY, CDR2 SVGEGT. There are 11 residues in the CDR3.

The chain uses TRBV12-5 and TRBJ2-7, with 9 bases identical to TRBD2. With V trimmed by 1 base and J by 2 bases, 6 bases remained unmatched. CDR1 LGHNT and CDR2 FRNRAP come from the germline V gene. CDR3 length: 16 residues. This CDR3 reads CASGLDLAGVTYEQYF. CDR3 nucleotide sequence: TGTGCTAGTGGTTTGGATTTAGCGGGAGTTACCTACGAGCAGTACTTC.

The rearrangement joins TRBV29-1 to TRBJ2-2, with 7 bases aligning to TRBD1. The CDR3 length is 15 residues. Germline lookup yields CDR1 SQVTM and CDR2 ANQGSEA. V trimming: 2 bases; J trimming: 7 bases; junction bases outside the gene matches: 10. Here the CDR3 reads CSVESSDRFDGELFF. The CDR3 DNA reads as TGCAGCGTTGAATCGTCGGACAGGTTTGACGGGGAGCTGTTTTTT.